The next 2 T cell receptor beta chains were all read from a single sample in a study of OX40 agonist ivuxolimab in advanced cancers. Profiled with immunoSEQ multiplex PCR; TCRdb holds only in-frame clones, not every one. The data contain 70,000 or so clones, 90% of them seen just once; the ten biggest clones take up roughly a tenth. Sequencing used CD4+ or CD8+ T cells sorted from blood, obtained in a trial of the OX40 agonist ivuxolimab. The receptors derive from an adult with an advanced solid tumor such as melanoma, head and neck, liver or kidney cancer.

The gene calls are TRBV6-1 and TRBJ2-1, with D tentatively TRBD1 (6 bases). Between the trimmed V and J ends, which lost 1 base and 9 bases, there was a span of 13 bases. This CDR3 has 14 amino acids. The germline V gene has CDR1 MNHNS and CDR2 SASEGT. In DNA form, the CDR3 reads TGTGCCAGCAGTGAAGTTTGGGGGCGAGGTGAGCAGTTCTTC. It codes for CASSEVWGRGEQFF.

The chain employs TRBV5-4 and TRBJ2-2; TRBD2 agrees at 9 bases. The CDR3 is 16 amino acids. CDR1 and CDR2 (germline): SGHNT, YYREEE (reference sequence). Trimming took 0 bases from V and 6 from J; bases not matched to a gene: 6. The CDR3 is CASSLGSGRSAGELFF. DNA of the CDR3: TGTGCCAGCAGCTTGGGTAGCGGGAGATCTGCCGGGGAGCTGTTTTTT.